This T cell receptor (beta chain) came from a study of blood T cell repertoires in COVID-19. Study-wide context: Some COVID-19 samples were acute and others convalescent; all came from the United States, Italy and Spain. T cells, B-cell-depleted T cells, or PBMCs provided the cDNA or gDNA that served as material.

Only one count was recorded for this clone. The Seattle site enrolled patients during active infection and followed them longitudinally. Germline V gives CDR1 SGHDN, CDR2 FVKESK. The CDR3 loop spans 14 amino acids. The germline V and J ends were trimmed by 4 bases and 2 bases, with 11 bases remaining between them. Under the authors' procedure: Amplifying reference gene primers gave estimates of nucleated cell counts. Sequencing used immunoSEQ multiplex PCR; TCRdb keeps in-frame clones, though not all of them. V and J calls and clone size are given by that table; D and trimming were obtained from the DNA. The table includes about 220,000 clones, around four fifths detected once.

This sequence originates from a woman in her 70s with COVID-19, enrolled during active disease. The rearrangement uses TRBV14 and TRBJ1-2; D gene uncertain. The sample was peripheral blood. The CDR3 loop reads CASSPARGNYGYTF. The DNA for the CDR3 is TGTGCCAGCAGCCCCGCGAGAGGGAACTATGGCTACACCTTC.